Each of the 2 T cell receptor beta chains below was sequenced from the same sample in a study of T-cell memory formation after mild COVID-19. TCRdb re-called the 5' RACE reads through MiXCR, storing one row per CDR3 protein. The repertoire holds around 300,000 distinct CDR3 sequences, with roughly 15% as singletons. Sequences were obtained from PBMCs or a T cell subset sorted from them (not recorded which). The source is a young man who had mild COVID-19 (a few samples of this study predate the infection). Cell type and time point are not known.

There are a few counts of this clonotype. This chain connects TRBV29-1 to TRBJ2-1; 9 bases map to TRBD1. Per the germline V gene, CDR1 is SQVTM and CDR2 is ANQGSEA. The CDR3 totals 15 residues. With V trimmed by 3 bases and J by 6 bases, 9 bases remained unmatched. The CDR3 is CSVEATGTGRNEQFF. CDR3 coding DNA: TGCAGCGTTGAGGCAACCGGGACAGGGCGCAATGAGCAGTTCTTC.

This clonotype has a handful of counts. The rearrangement uses TRBV6-4 and TRBJ2-7; tentative D call: TRBD2 (5 bases). The CDR3 extends over 12 amino acids. Trimming removed 7 bases from V and 1 base from J, with 8 bases in between. Per the germline V gene, CDR1 is MRHNA and CDR2 is SNTAGT. The CDR3 is CASNRGSYEQYF. The DNA of the CDR3 is TGTGCCAGCAATAGAGGGTCCTACGAGCAGTACTTC.